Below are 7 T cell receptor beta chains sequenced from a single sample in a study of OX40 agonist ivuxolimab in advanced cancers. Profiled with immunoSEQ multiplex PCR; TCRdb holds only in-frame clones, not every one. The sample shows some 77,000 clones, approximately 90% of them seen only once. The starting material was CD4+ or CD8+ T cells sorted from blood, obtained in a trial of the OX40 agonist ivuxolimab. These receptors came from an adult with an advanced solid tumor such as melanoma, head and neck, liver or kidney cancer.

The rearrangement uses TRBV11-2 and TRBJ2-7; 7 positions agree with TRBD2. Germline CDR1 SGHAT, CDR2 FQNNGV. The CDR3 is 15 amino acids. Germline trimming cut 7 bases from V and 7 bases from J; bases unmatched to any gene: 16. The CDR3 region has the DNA TGTGCCAGCACCCCCCGGGGGACTACCGTTCGGGAGCAGTACTTC. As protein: CASTPRGTTVREQYF.

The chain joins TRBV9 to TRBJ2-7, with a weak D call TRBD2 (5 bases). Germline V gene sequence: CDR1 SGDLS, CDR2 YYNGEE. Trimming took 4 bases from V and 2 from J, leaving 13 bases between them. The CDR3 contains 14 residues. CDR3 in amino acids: CASSPSGRAYEQYF. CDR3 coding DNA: TGTGCCAGCAGCCCTTCTGGGCGGGCCTACGAGCAGTACTTC.

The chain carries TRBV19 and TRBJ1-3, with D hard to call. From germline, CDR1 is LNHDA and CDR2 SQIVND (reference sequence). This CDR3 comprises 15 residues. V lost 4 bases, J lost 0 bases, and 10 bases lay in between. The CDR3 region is CASSTGRFSGNTIYF. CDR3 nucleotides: TGTGCCAGTAGTACCGGCAGATTCTCTGGAAACACCATATATTTT.

CDR3 in DNA: TGCGCCAGCAGCCAAGAAAACAGATTGAACACTGAAGCTTTCTTT. Amino acid sequence: CASSQENRLNTEAFF. The J gene is TRBJ1-1, the V gene TRBV4-1; D remains unclear. CDR3 length equals 15 residues. The V gene's germline CDR1 is MGHRA and CDR2 YSYEKL. V was shortened by 0 bases and J by 0 bases, with 8 bases between the two germline ends.

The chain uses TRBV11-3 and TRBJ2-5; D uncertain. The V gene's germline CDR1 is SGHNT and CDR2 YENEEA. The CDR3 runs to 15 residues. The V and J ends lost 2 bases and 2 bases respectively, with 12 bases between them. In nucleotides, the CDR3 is TGTGCCAGCAGCTTAACCCACGGCTTGCAAGAGACCCAGTACTTC. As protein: CASSLTHGLQETQYF.

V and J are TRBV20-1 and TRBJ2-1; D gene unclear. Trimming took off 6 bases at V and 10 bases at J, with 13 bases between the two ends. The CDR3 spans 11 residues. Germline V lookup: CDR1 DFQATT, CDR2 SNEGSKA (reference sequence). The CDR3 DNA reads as TGCAGTGCCAGAATAGGATACGAGCAGTTCTTC. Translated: CSARIGYEQFF.

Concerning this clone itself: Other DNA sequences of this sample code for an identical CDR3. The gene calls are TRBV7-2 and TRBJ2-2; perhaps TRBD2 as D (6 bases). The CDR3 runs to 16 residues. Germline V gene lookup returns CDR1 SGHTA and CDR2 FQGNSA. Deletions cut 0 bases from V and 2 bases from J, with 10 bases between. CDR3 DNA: TGTGCCAGCAGCTTAGCGGGCGGGACCAACACCGGGGAGCTGTTTTTT. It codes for CASSLAGGTNTGELFF.